Here is one TCR beta chain with its context. No antigen is known for it. These data originate in a study of cytomegalovirus exposure and HLA in healthy donors. The study's findings and limits: The study put some 150 TCR beta chains on its list as cytomegalovirus-associated.

This PCR relied on a set of 60 Vbeta primers and 13 Jbeta primers. Data came from immunoSEQ multiplex PCR; TCRdb stores just in-frame clones and leaves some out. This sample has under 200,000 clones; around 88% occur once, and the top ten carry about 0.9%. The CDR3 sequence is 15 residues long. Germline V gene lookup returns CDR1 SGHRS and CDR2 YFSETQ. Trimming took off 4 bases at V and 6 bases at J, with 19 bases between the two ends. The chain is built from TRBV5-1 and TRBJ1-2, with D hard to call. This TCR was recovered from a woman in her 30s in good health and CMV-seronegative. The specimen sequenced was PBMCs. In nucleotides, the CDR3 is TGCGCCAGCAGCCCCCTCGGCAGGCAAATTGATGGCTACACCTTC. Amino acids: CASSPLGRQIDGYTF.